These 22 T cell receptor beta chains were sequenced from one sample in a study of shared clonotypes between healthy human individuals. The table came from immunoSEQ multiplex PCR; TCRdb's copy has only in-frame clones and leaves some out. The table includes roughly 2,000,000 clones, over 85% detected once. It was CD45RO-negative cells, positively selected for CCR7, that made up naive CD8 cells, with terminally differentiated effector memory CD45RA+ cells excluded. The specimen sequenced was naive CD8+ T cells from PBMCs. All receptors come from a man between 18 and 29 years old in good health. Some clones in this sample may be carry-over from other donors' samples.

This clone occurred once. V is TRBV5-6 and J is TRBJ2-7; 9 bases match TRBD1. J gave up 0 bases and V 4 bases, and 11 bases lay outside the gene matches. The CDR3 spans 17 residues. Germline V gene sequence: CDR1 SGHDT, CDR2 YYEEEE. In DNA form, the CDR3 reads TGTGCCAGCAGCCCGGCCTGGGGACAGGGAAACTCCTACGAGCAGTACTTC. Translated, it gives CASSPAWGQGNSYEQYF.

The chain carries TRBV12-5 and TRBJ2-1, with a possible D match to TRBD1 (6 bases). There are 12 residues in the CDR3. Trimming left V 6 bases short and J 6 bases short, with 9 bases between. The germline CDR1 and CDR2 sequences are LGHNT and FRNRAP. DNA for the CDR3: TGTGCTAGTGGACGCAGGGGCAATGAGCAGTTCTTC. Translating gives CASGRRGNEQFF. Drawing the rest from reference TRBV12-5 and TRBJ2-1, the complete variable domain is DARVTQTPRHKVTEMGQEVTMRCQPILGHNTVFWYRQTMMQGLELLAYFRNRAPLDDSGMPKDRFSAEMPDATLATLKIQPSEPRDSAVYFCASGRRGNEQFFGPGTRLTVL.

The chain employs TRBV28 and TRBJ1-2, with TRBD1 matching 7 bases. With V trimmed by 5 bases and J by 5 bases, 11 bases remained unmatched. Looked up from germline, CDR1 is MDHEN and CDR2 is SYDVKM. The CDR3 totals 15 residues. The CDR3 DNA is TGTGCCAGCAGTGATGGCAGGGGGTTCGAATATGGCTACACCTTC. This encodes CASSDGRGFEYGYTF.

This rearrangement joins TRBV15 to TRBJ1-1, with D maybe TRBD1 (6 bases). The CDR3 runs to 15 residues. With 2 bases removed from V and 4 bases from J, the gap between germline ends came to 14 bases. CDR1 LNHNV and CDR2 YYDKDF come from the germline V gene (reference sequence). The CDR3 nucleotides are TGTGCCACCAGCAGACCCACAGGGATGAGCACTGAAGCTTTCTTT. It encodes CATSRPTGMSTEAFF.

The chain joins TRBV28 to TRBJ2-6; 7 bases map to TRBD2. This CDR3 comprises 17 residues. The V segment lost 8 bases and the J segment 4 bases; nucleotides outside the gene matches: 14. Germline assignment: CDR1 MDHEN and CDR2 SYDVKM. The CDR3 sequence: CASSLFPGGAGANVLTF. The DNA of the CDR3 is TGTGCCAGCTCCCTATTTCCGGGAGGCGCAGGGGCCAACGTCCTGACTTTC.

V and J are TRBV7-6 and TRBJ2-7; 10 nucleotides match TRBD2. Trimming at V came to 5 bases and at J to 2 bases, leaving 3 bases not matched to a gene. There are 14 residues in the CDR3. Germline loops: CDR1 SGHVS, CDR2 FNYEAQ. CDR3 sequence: CASSPLAGAYEQYF. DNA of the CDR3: TGTGCCAGCAGCCCTCTAGCGGGAGCCTACGAGCAGTACTTC.

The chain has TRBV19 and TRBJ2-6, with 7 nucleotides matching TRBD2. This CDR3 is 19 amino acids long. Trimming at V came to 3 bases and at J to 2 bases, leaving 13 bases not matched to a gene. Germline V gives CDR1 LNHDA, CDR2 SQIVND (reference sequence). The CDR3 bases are TGTGCCAGTAGTATGAAGGGCGCATCGGGGGGTGCTGGGGCCAACGTCCTGACTTTC. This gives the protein CASSMKGASGGAGANVLTF.

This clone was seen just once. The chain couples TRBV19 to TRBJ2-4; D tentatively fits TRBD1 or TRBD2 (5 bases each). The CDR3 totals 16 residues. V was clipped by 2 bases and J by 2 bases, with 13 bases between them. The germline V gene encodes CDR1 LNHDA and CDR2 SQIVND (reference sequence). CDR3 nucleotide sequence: TGTGCCAGTAGTATAACGGGGCCCGCTCCCAAAAACATTCAGTACTTC. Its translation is CASSITGPAPKNIQYF.

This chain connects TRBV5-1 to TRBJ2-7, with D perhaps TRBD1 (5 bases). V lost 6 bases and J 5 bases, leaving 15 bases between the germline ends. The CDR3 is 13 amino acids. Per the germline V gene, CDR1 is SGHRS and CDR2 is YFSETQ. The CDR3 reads CASISDSRHEQYF. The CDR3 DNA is TGCGCCAGCATTTCCGACAGTAGGCACGAGCAGTACTTC.

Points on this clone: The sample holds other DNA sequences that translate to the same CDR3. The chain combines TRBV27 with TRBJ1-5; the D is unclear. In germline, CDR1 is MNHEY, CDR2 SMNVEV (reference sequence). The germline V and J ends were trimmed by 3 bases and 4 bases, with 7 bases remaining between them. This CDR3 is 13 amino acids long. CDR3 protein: CASSFLGNQPQHF. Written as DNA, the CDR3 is TGTGCCAGCAGTTTTTTAGGGAATCAGCCCCAGCATTTT.

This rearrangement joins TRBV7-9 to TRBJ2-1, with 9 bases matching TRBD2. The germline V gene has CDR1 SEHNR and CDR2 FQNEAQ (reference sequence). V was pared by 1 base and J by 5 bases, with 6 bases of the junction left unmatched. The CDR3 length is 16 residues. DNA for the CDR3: TGTGCCAGCAGCTTAGGCCCAGCGGGAGGAAACAATGAGCAGTTCTTC. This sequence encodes CASSLGPAGGNNEQFF.

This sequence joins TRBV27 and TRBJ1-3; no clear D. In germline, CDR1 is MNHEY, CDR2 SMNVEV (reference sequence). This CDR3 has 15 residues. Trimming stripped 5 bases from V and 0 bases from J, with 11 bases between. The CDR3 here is CASSPTPVSGNTIYF. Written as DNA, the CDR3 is TGTGCCAGCAGTCCGACGCCAGTCTCTGGAAACACCATATATTTT.

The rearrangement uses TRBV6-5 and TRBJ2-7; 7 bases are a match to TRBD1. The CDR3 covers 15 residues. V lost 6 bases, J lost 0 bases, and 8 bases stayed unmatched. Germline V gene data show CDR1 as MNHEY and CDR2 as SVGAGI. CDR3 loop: CASSYTGTDSYEQYF. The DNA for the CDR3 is TGTGCCAGCAGCTATACCGGGACAGACTCCTACGAGCAGTACTTC.

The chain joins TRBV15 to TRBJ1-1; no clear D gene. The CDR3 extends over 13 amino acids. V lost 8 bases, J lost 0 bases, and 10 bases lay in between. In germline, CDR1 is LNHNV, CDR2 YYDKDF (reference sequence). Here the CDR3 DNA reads TGTGCCACCGTACAGCGGATGAACACTGAAGCTTTCTTT. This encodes CATVQRMNTEAFF.

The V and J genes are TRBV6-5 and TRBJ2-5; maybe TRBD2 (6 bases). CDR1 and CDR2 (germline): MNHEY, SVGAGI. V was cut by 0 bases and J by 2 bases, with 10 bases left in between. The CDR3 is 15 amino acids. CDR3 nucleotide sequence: TGTGCCAGCAGTTACTCGACTAGGCTACAAGAGACCCAGTACTTC. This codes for CASSYSTRLQETQYF.

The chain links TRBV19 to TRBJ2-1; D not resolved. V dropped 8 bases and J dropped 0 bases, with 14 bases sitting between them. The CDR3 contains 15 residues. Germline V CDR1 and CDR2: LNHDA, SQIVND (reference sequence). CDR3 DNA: TGTGCCAGTTGGGGTGTCACTGACTCCTACAATGAGCAGTTCTTC. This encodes CASWGVTDSYNEQFF.

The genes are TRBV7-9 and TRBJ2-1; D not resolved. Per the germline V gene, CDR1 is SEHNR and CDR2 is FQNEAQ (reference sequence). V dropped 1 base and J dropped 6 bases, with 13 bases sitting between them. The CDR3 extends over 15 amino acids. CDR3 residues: CASSLDVGVGNEQFF. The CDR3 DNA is TGTGCCAGCAGCTTAGATGTTGGGGTGGGCAATGAGCAGTTCTTC.

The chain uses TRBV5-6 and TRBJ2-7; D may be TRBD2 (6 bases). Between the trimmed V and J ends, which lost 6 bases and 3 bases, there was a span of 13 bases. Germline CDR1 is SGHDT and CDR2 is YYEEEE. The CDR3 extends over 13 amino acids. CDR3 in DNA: TGTGCCAGCACCTCCCGGGAGTACTACGAGCAGTACTTC. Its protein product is CASTSREYYEQYF.

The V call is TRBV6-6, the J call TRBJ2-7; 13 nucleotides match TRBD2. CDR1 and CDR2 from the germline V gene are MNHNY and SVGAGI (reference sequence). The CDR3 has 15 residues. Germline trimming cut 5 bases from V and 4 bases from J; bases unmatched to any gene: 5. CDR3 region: CASSGTSGERYEQYF. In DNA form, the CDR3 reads TGTGCCAGCAGTGGGACTAGCGGGGAGAGGTACGAGCAGTACTTC.

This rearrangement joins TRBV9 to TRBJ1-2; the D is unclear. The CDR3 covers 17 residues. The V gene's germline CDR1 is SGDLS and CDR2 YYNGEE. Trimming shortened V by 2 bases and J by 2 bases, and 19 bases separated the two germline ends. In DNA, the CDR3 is TGTGCCAGCAGCGTCAATGCTGGCAGGAAGGAGAACTATGGCTACACCTTC. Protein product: CASSVNAGRKENYGYTF.

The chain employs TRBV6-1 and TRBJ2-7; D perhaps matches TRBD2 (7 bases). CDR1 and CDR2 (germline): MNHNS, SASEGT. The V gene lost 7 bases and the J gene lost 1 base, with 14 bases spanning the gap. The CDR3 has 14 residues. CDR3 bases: TGTGCCAGCACCGAGGGGGGGGCGTCCTACGAGCAGTACTTC. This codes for CASTEGGASYEQYF.

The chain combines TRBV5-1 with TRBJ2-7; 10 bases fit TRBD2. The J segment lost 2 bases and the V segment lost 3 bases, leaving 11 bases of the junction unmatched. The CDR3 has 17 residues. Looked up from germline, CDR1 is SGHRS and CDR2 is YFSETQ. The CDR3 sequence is CASSWGRTSGLTYEQYF. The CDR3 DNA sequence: TGCGCCAGCAGCTGGGGGCGGACTAGCGGACTAACCTACGAGCAGTACTTC.